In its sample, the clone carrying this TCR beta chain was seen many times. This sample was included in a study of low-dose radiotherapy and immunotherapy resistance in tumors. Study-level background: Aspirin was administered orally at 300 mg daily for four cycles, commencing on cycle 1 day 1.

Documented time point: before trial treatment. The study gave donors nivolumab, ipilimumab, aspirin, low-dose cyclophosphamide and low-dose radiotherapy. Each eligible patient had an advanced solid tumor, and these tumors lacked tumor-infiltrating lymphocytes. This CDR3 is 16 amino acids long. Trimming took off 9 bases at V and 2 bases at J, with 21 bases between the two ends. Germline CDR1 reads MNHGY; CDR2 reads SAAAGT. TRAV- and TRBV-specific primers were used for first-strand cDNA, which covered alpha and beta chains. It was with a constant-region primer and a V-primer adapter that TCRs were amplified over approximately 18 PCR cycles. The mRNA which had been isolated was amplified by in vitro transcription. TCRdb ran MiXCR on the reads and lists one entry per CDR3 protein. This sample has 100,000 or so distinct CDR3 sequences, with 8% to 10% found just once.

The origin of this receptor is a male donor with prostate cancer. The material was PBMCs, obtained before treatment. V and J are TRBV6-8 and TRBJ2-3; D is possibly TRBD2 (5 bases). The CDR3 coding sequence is TGTGCCAGTCGAGGGCCCCGGCAGCGGAACACAGATACGCAGTATTTT. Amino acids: CASRGPRQRNTDTQYF.